Below, 26 T cell receptor beta chains from the same sample are listed, as sequenced in a study of T cell responses to AZD1222 COVID-19 vaccine. The protocol was immunoSEQ multiplex PCR, while the TCRdb copy is restricted to in-frame clones and leaves out a portion. In the table there are about 150,000 clones, roughly nine tenths of which are singletons. Sequences were derived from peripheral blood, sampled on day 0 of AZD1222 vaccination. These receptors were obtained from an adult in good health.

The V and J genes are TRBV29-1 and TRBJ2-3, with 12 bases identical to TRBD2. The V gene's germline CDR1 is SQVTM and CDR2 ANQGSEA. V lost 3 bases to trimming and J lost 1 base; unmatched junction nucleotides: 8. CDR3 size: 17 residues. As DNA, the CDR3 is TGCAGCGTTGAGGGTCTAGCGGGAGGGCTGGGCACAGATACGCAGTATTTT. This sequence encodes CSVEGLAGGLGTDTQYF.

CDR3 amino acids: CASSPSGTSFSTDTQYF. The DNA of the CDR3 is TGTGCCAGCAGCCCGTCCGGGACTTCCTTTAGCACAGATACGCAGTATTTT. This chain joins TRBV28 and TRBJ2-3, with D perhaps matching TRBD2 (6 bases). The CDR3 sequence is 17 residues long. Germline-derived CDR1 and CDR2 are MDHEN and SYDVKM. Trimming shortened V by 6 bases and J by 0 bases, and 19 bases separated the two germline ends.

V is TRBV28 and J is TRBJ1-3; maybe TRBD1 (5 bases). The V end was cut by 10 bases, the J end by 1 base, with 20 bases between. The CDR3 runs 16 residues. CDR1 and CDR2 from the germline V gene are MDHEN and SYDVKM. In nucleotides, the CDR3 is TGTGCCACCTCCCCCGGGACCAAAAAGTCTGGAAACACCATATATTTT. Translated, it gives CATSPGTKKSGNTIYF. Supplemented by reference TRBV28 and TRBJ1-3, the full variable domain reads DVKVTQSSRYLVKRTGEKVFLECVQDMDHENMFWYRQDPGLGLRLIYFSYDVKMKEKGDIPEGYSVSREKKERFSLILESASTNQTSMYLCATSPGTKKSGNTIYFGEGSWLTVV.

Concerning this clone: A much larger clone lies a single base off, so this may be a read error. The chain is built from TRBV7-9 and TRBJ1-1; D remains unclear. The V and J ends lost 0 bases and 0 bases respectively, with 2 bases between them. Germline V gene sequence: CDR1 SEHNR, CDR2 FQNEAQ (reference sequence). The CDR3 loop spans 13 amino acids. CDR3 amino acids: CASSLALNTEAFF. DNA for the CDR3: TGTGCCAGCAGCTTAGCGCTGAACACTGAAGCTTTCTTT.

The V gene is TRBV9, the J gene TRBJ2-5; 13 bases are a match to TRBD2. V trimming: 4 bases; J trimming: 4 bases; junction bases outside the gene matches: 7. CDR3 length: 16 residues. CDR1 and CDR2 from the germline V gene are SGDLS and YYNGEE. CDR3 loop: CASSTTSGRAPETQYF. CDR3 nucleotides: TGTGCCAGCAGCACTACTAGCGGGAGGGCCCCAGAGACCCAGTACTTC.

This chain joins TRBV7-3 and TRBJ2-3; tentatively, D is TRBD2 (7 bases). The CDR3 covers 16 residues. Germline-derived CDR1 and CDR2 are SGHTA and FQGTGA. V was cut by 5 bases and J by 1 base, with 16 bases left in between. The CDR3 region is CASSPTGAGGTDTQYF. For the CDR3, the DNA is TGTGCCAGCAGCCCCACGGGGGCGGGGGGCACAGATACGCAGTATTTT.

This chain connects TRBV5-4 to TRBJ2-7, with D possibly matching TRBD2 (6 bases). The V gene lost 0 bases and the J gene lost 7 bases, with 23 bases spanning the gap. Looked up from germline, CDR1 is SGHNT and CDR2 is YYREEE (reference sequence). This CDR3 spans 17 amino acids. This CDR3 is CASSLDGGAGRTMEQYF. In DNA form, the CDR3 reads TGTGCCAGCAGCTTGGATGGCGGGGCGGGAAGGACTATGGAGCAGTACTTC.

This clone was counted a single time. The chain has TRBV15 and TRBJ2-3; the match to TRBD1 covers 8 bases. This CDR3 contains 16 residues. The V and J ends lost 0 bases and 4 bases, in that order; junction bases with no gene match: 6. The V gene's germline CDR1 is LNHNV and CDR2 YYDKDF (reference sequence). DNA for the CDR3: TGTGCCACCAGCAGAGACCGAGGACAGGGCTCAGATACGCAGTATTTT. Translation: CATSRDRGQGSDTQYF. Full variable domain (missing parts from reference TRBV15 and TRBJ2-3): DAMVIQNPRYQVTQFGKPVTLSCSQTLNHNVMYWYQQKSSQAPKLLFHYYDKDFNNEADTPDNFQSRRPNTSFCFLDIRSPGLGDTAMYLCATSRDRGQGSDTQYFGPGTRLTVL.

The chain employs TRBV27 and TRBJ1-5; D gene unclear. Germline V gene sequence: CDR1 MNHEY, CDR2 SMNVEV (reference sequence). This CDR3 contains 15 residues. Trimming left V 2 bases short and J 1 base short, with 9 bases between. CDR3 nucleotide sequence: TGTGCCAGCAGTTTAAATTTCGGGAGCAATCAGCCCCAGCATTTT. It specifies CASSLNFGSNQPQHF.

This sequence joins TRBV14 and TRBJ1-4; D is unclear. The CDR3 is 15 amino acids. The germline V and J ends were trimmed by 1 base and 7 bases, with 13 bases remaining between them. The V gene's germline CDR1 is SGHDN and CDR2 FVKESK. The CDR3 region is CASSQVRGLAEKLFF. The CDR3 DNA reads as TGTGCCAGCAGCCAAGTACGGGGATTGGCTGAAAAACTGTTTTTT.

V usage is TRBV4-1 and J usage is TRBJ1-4; D uncertain. Germline CDR1 and CDR2: MGHRA and YSYEKL. The V end was cut by 1 base, the J end by 7 bases, with 4 bases between. The CDR3 consists of 12 residues. CDR3 sequence (DNA): TGCGCCAGCAGCCAAGGTTTTGAAAAACTGTTTTTT. Translated, it gives CASSQGFEKLFF.

V usage is TRBV7-2 and J usage is TRBJ1-1; D call uncertain. Between the trimmed V and J ends, which lost 3 bases and 0 bases, there was a span of 5 bases. The CDR3 has 13 amino acids. Germline V gene lookup returns CDR1 SGHTA and CDR2 FQGNSA. This chain's CDR3 is CASSLSMNTEAFF. The CDR3 nucleotides read TGTGCCAGCAGCTTGAGCATGAACACTGAAGCTTTCTTT. The full variable domain, its missing parts supplied by reference TRBV7-2 and TRBJ1-1, is GAGVSQSPSNKVTEKGKDVELRCDPISGHTALYWYRQSLGQGLEFLIYFQGNSAPDKSGLPSDRFSAERTGGSVSTLTIQRTQQEDSAVYLCASSLSMNTEAFFGQGTRLTVV.

This sequence joins TRBV7-2 and TRBJ1-5; D perhaps matches TRBD1 (5 bases). The V gene's germline CDR1 is SGHTA and CDR2 FQGNSA. CDR3 length: 15 amino acids. Deletions cut 3 bases from V and 7 bases from J, with 16 bases between. The DNA for the CDR3 is TGTGCCAGCAGCTTCTGGGGAAGGGGAACGCAGCCCCAGCATTTT. Protein: CASSFWGRGTQPQHF.

The chain employs TRBV2 and TRBJ2-2; no clear D. V was trimmed by 6 bases and J by 5 bases, leaving 7 bases between them. CDR1 and CDR2 (germline): SNHLY, FYNNEI. The CDR3 extends over 12 amino acids. The CDR3 loop reads CASSYWTGELFF. DNA of the CDR3: TGTGCCAGCAGCTACTGGACCGGGGAGCTGTTTTTT.

The gene calls are TRBV5-1 and TRBJ1-1, with D possibly being TRBD1 (6 bases). The CDR3 has 14 residues. The germline V and J ends were trimmed by 1 base and 11 bases, with 18 bases remaining between them. Germline loops: CDR1 SGHRS, CDR2 YFSETQ. For the CDR3, the DNA is TGCGCCAGCAGCTTGCAACAGGGCAATACCAGGGCTTTCTTT. It encodes CASSLQQGNTRAFF.

The rearrangement links TRBV5-6 to TRBJ1-2, with 7 bases identical to TRBD1. With 2 bases clipped from V and 8 bases from J, the junction kept 12 bases outside the gene matches. CDR3 length equals 15 residues. Germline CDR1 reads SGHDT; CDR2 reads YYEEEE. CDR3 nucleotide sequence: TGTGCCAGCAGCTTTTGGGGCAGGACAGGTCGAGGCTACACCTTC. Translated, it gives CASSFWGRTGRGYTF.

This sequence joins TRBV14 and TRBJ1-1, with 7 nucleotides matching TRBD1. The V gene's germline CDR1 is SGHDN and CDR2 FVKESK. Trimming cost V 2 bases and J 5 bases; bases outside gene matches: 2. This CDR3 comprises 13 residues. The CDR3 protein is CASSQQGGTEAFF. DNA for the CDR3: TGTGCCAGCAGCCAACAGGGGGGGACTGAAGCTTTCTTT.

The J gene is TRBJ2-7, the V gene TRBV27, with D unresolved. The ends were cut back, 2 bases at V and 2 bases at J, with 7 bases in the middle. The germline gives CDR1 MNHEY, CDR2 SMNVEV (reference sequence). The CDR3 has 13 amino acids. DNA for the CDR3: TGTGCCAGCAGTTTAATTGGGGCCTACGAGCAGTACTTC. Its translation is CASSLIGAYEQYF.

The gene calls are TRBV5-1 and TRBJ2-7, with 10 bases that match TRBD2. V was clipped by 3 bases and J by 2 bases; unmatched bases: 5. CDR1 is SGHRS, CDR2 YFSETQ, per germline. The CDR3 is made up of 15 amino acids. In DNA form, the CDR3 reads TGCGCCAGCAGCTCTCCCCTAGCGGGGGCCTACGAGCAGTACTTC. This gives the protein CASSSPLAGAYEQYF.

CDR3 protein: CASSGRRTSGNTIYF. The CDR3, as DNA: TGTGCCAGTTCGGGCCGAAGAACCTCTGGAAACACCATATATTTT. V usage is TRBV19 and J usage is TRBJ1-3; no reliable D call. Trimming shortened V by 8 bases and J by 0 bases, and 14 bases separated the two germline ends. Germline V gives CDR1 LNHDA, CDR2 SQIVND (reference sequence). The CDR3 loop spans 15 amino acids.

V and J are TRBV4-2 and TRBJ2-2; D might be TRBD2 (7 bases). Trimming took 4 bases from V and 4 from J, leaving 13 bases between them. In germline, CDR1 is LGHNA, CDR2 YNFKEQ. The CDR3 runs to 15 residues. This chain's CDR3 is CASSRLGGATGELFF. CDR3 DNA sequence: TGTGCCAGCAGCCGCTTAGGGGGGGCCACCGGGGAGCTGTTTTTT.

This chain connects TRBV6-5 to TRBJ1-2; 8 nucleotides line up with TRBD1. The CDR3 loop spans 15 amino acids. V shed 0 bases, J shed 7 bases, and the junction held 7 bases outside the gene matches. The germline CDR1 and CDR2 sequences are MNHEY and SVGAGI. The CDR3 sequence is CASSYSGQGRGGYTF. The CDR3 DNA reads as TGTGCCAGCAGTTACTCCGGACAGGGTAGGGGTGGCTACACCTTC.

The chain joins TRBV6-2 or TRBV6-3 to TRBJ1-5, with D hard to call. This CDR3 has 14 residues. The V end lost 6 bases, the J end lost 11 bases, and 20 bases lay between the germline ends. The germline CDR1 and CDR2 sequences are MNHEY and SVGEGT. The CDR3 DNA is TGTGCCAGCAGCTTAGACGGGGTCAGATTGTCCCAGCATTTT. It codes for CASSLDGVRLSQHF.

The V call is TRBV28, the J call TRBJ1-3, with D perhaps matching TRBD1 (6 bases). This CDR3 has 16 residues. The ends were cut back, 6 bases at V and 0 bases at J, with 15 bases in the middle. Germline V gene data show CDR1 as MDHEN and CDR2 as SYDVKM. The DNA for the CDR3 is TGTGCCAGCAGACAGGGTAACCAGATCTCTGGAAACACCATATATTTT. Translated: CASRQGNQISGNTIYF.

The chain combines TRBV10-3 with TRBJ2-7, with 9 bases aligning to TRBD1. CDR3 length: 15 amino acids. V dropped 6 bases and J dropped 3; count of bases not matched to a gene: 9. In germline, CDR1 is ENHRY, CDR2 SYGVKD. CDR3 in amino acids: CAISARDRANYEQYF. CDR3 bases: TGTGCCATCAGCGCACGGGACAGGGCGAACTACGAGCAGTACTTC.

V is TRBV5-1 and J is TRBJ2-2, with a tentative D call TRBD2 (5 bases). Trimming took off 4 bases at V and 3 bases at J, with 10 bases between the two ends. The germline V gene has CDR1 SGHRS and CDR2 YFSETQ. This CDR3 has 14 amino acids. The CDR3 loop is CASSVRRDTGELFF. CDR3 coding DNA: TGCGCCAGCAGCGTTCGGCGGGACACCGGGGAGCTGTTTTTT.